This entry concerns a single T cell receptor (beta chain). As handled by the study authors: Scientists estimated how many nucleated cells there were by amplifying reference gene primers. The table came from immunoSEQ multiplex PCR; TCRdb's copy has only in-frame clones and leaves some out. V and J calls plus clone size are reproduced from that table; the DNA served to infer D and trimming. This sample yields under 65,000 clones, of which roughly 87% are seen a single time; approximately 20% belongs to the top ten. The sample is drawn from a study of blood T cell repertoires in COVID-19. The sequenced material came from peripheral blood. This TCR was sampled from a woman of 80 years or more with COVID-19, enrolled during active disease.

The CDR3 nucleotides are TGTGCCAGCAAAGGAGGGACTAGTCAGACCTACGAGCAGTACTTC. Protein product: CASKGGTSQTYEQYF. The V call is TRBV2, the J call TRBJ2-7; TRBD2 aligns across 8 bases. J was trimmed by 2 bases and V by 7 bases; bases with no gene match: 10. The CDR3 runs 15 residues. Germline CDR1 and CDR2: SNHLY and FYNNEI.